This T cell receptor beta chain was obtained from a study of control samples from healthy donors and cancer patients. The repertoire was sequenced with immunoSEQ multiplex PCR; TCRdb's copy has only in-frame clones and lacks some. Of 65,000 to 95,000 clones listed, around 87% are singletons. There are 14 residues in the CDR3. Trimming removed 0 bases from V and 6 bases from J, with 8 bases in between. Per the germline V gene, CDR1 is MRHNA and CDR2 is SNTAGT. This clone showed up just a few times. The chain links TRBV6-4 to TRBJ2-2; D gene unclear. The origin of this receptor is a man between 50 and 59 years old in good health. The sequenced material came from blood. The CDR3 DNA follows: TGTGCCAGCAGTGACTCAGGAACGGCCGGGGAGCTGTTTTTT. Protein sequence: CASSDSGTAGELFF.